The sequence of this TCR beta chain was determined in a study of metastatic and nonmetastatic thyroid tumors. In the original analysis: Building a distant-metastasis classifier for papillary thyroid cancer drew on CDR3 differences across clinicopathological groups. TCRdb used MiXCR to call clones anew from the PCR reads. It is TCRdb's table, rather than the study itself, that gives the V and J calls and clone size. The repertoire holds about 32,000 clones, about 33% seen once, with about 16% in the top ten. Patients underwent thyroid surgery, and none had received any treatment before it. The source material was tumor tissue. The sequence was obtained from a female donor with papillary thyroid cancer or a benign thyroid nodule (not recorded which). Some clones in this sample may be carry-over from other donors' samples.

The CDR3 bases are TGTGCCAGCAGGGAACTAGCGGGAGGGCCTCGCGAGCAGTACTTC. This encodes CASRELAGGPREQYF. The rearrangement uses TRBV6-1 and TRBJ2-7; 13 bases are shared with TRBD2. The CDR3 length is 15 residues. Germline V CDR1 and CDR2: MNHNS, SASEGT. Trimming took 6 bases from V and 6 from J; bases not matched to a gene: 8.